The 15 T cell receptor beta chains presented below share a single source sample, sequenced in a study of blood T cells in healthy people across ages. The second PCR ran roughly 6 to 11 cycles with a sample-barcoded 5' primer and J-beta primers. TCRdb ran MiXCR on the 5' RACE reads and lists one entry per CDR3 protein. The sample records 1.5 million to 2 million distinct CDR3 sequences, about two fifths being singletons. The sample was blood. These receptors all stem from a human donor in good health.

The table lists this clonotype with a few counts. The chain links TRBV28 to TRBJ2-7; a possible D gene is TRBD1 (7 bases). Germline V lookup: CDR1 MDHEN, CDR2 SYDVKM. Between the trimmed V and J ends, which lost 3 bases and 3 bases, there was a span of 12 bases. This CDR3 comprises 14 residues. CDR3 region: CASSLSGGHYEQYF. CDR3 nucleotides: TGTGCCAGCAGTTTGTCAGGGGGGCACTACGAGCAGTACTTC.

The CDR3 region is CASSYGTSNSPLHF. The DNA of the CDR3 is TGTGCCAGCAGTTACGGGACGTCCAATTCACCCCTCCACTTT. The V and J genes are TRBV6-2 or TRBV6-3 and TRBJ1-6; D perhaps matches TRBD1 (5 bases). The CDR3 sequence is 14 residues long. Deletions cut 2 bases from V and 7 bases from J, with 9 bases between. Germline V CDR1 and CDR2: MNHEY, SVGEGT.

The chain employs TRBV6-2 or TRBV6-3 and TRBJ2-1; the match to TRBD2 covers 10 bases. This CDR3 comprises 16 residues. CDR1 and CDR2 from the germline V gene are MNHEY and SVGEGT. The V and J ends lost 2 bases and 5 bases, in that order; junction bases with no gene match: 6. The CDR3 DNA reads TGTGCCAGCAGTTACCTACGTCTAGCGGGGGACAATGAGCAGTTCTTC. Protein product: CASSYLRLAGDNEQFF.

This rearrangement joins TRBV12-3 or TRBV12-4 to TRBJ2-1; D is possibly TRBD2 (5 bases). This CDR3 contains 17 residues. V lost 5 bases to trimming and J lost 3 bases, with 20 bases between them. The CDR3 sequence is CASSPIQGLDNYNEQFF. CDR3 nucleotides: TGTGCCAGCAGTCCAATCCAAGGACTTGACAACTACAATGAGCAGTTCTTC.

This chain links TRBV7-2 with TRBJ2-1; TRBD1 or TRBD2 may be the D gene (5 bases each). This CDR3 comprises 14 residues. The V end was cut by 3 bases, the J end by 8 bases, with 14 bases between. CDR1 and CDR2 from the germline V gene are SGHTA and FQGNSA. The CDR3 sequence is CASSFGGGRDEQFF. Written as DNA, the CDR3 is TGTGCCAGCAGCTTCGGTGGGGGACGTGATGAGCAGTTCTTC. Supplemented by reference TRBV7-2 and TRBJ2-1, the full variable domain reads GAGVSQSPSNKVTEKGKDVELRCDPISGHTALYWYRQSLGQGLEFLIYFQGNSAPDKSGLPSDRFSAERTGGSVSTLTIQRTQQEDSAVYLCASSFGGGRDEQFFGPGTRLTVL.

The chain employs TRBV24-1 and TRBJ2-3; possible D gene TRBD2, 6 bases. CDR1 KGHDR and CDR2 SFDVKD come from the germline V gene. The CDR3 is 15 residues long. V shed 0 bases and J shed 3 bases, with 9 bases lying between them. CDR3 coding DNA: TGTGCCACCAGTGATTTGAAGGAGGGGACAGATACGCAGTATTTT. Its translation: CATSDLKEGTDTQYF.

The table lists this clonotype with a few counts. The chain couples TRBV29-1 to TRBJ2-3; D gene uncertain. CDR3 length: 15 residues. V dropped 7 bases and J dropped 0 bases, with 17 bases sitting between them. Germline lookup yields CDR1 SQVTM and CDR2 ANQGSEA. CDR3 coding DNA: TGCAGCGCCATTTCAATGCGACGGAGCACAGATACGCAGTATTTT. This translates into CSAISMRRSTDTQYF.

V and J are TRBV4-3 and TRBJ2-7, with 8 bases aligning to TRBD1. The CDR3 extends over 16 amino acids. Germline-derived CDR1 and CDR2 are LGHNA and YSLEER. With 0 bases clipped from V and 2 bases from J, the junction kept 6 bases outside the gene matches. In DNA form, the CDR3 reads TGCGCCAGCAGCCAAGATTTACAGGGGGGCACCTACGAGCAGTACTTC. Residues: CASSQDLQGGTYEQYF.

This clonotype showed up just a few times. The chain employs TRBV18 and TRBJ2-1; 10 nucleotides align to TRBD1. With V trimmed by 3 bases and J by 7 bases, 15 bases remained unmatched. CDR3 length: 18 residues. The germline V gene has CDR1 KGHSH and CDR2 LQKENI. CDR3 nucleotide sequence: TGTGCCAGCTCACCGTCCCGGGACAGGGGACGGTTTGGAAATGAGCAGTTCTTC. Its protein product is CASSPSRDRGRFGNEQFF.

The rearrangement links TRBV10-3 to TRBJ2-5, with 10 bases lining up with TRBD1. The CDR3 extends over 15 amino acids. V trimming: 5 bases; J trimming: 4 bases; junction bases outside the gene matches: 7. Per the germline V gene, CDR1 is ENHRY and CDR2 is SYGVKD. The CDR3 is CAISSSGDRGETQYF. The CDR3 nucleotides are TGTGCCATCAGTTCAAGCGGGGACAGGGGAGAGACCCAGTACTTC.

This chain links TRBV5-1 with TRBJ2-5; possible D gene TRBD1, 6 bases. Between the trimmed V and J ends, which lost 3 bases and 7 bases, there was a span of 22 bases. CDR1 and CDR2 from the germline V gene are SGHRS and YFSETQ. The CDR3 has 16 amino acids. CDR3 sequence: CASSSLQGGGDWTQYF. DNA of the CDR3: TGCGCCAGCAGCTCCCTACAGGGTGGGGGTGATTGGACCCAGTACTTC.

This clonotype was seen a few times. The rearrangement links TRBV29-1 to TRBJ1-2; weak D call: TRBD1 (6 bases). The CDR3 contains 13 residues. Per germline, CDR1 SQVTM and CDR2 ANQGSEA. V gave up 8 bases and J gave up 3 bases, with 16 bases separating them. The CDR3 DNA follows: TGCAGCTGGGGGGGGGGCGCTGACTATGGCTACACCTTC. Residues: CSWGGGADYGYTF.

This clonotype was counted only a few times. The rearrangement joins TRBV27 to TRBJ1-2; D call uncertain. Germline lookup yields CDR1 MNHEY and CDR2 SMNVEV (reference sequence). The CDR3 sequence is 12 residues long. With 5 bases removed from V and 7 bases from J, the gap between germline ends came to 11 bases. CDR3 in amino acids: CASSIRVCGYTF. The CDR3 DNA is TGTGCCAGCAGTATAAGGGTCTGTGGCTACACCTTC.

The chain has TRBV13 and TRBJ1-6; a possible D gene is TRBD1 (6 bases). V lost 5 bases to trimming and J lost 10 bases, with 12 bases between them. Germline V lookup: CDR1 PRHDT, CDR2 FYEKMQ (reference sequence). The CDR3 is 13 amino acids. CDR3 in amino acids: CASSQGYESPLHF. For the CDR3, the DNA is TGTGCCAGCAGCCAGGGGTACGAGTCACCCCTCCACTTT.

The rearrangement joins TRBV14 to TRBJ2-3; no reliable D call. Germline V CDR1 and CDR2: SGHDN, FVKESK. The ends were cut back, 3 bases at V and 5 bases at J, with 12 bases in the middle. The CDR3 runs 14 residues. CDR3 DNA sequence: TGTGCCAGCAGCCAGTACGACTTCGGAGATACGCAGTATTTT. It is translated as CASSQYDFGDTQYF.